The rows below give T cell receptor beta chains drawn from one sample of a study of regulatory dendritic cells for organ transplantation. Which antigens these TCRs recognize remains unknown. The protocol was immunoSEQ multiplex PCR, while the TCRdb copy is restricted to in-frame clones and leaves out a portion. The table has around 12,000 clones, about nine tenths seen once; the top ten hold 0.2% to 0.25%. The sample consisted of naive CD8+ T cells from blood cultured with regulatory dendritic cells. The source of these receptors is a human donor in good health. Both conserved end residues are part of each CDR3. A D gene is named only where the DNA matches it firmly. Rows may omit the clone size; those that give it use once, few, many or a size class.

length	J	V	D	size	CDR3	DNA
13	TRBJ1-1	TRBV7-8	.	once	CASSLTAATEAFF	TGTGCCAGCAGCTTGACAGCAGCGACTGAAGCTTTCTTT
13	TRBJ1-2	TRBV29-1	.	.	CSVEGRRGYGYTF	TGCAGCGTTGAAGGACGGAGGGGATATGGCTACACCTTC
15	TRBJ1-5	TRBV27	.	.	CASSFPGRGNQPQHF	TGTGCCAGCAGTTTCCCCGGGAGGGGCAATCAGCCCCAGCATTTT
11	TRBJ2-7	TRBV6-6	.	.	CASSYSNEQYF	TGTGCCAGCAGTTACTCTAACGAGCAGTACTTC
14	TRBJ1-1	TRBV7-8	.	.	CASSLVGTYTEAFF	TGTGCCAGCAGCTTAGTCGGGACATACACTGAAGCTTTCTTT
13	TRBJ1-1	TRBV2	.	.	CASSDLAGSQAFF	TGTGCCAGCAGTGACTTGGCGGGCTCCCAAGCTTTCTTT
14	TRBJ1-2	TRBV19	.	.	CASSPMGPTHGYTF	TGTGCCAGTAGCCCTATGGGGCCTACTCATGGCTACACCTTC
16	TRBJ2-3	TRBV13	TRBD1	.	CASSSRQGGRADTQYF	TGTGCCAGCAGCTCCCGACAGGGGGGGCGAGCAGATACGCAGTATTTT
13	TRBJ2-7	TRBV4-3	.	.	CASSQGGAYEQYF	TGCGCCAGCAGCCAAGGGGGGGCCTACGAGCAGTACTTC
11	TRBJ2-7	TRBV27	.	few	CASSWGLEQYF	TGTGCCAGCAGTTGGGGTTTGGAGCAGTACTTC
15	TRBJ1-2	TRBV19	TRBD1	.	CASSTEDRGPHGYTF	TGTGCCAGTAGTACCGAGGACAGGGGGCCGCACGGCTACACCTTC
12	TRBJ1-2	TRBV7-8	.	.	CASAAVNYGYTF	TGTGCCAGCGCGGCTGTTAACTATGGCTACACCTTC
17	TRBJ2-1	TRBV11-2	TRBD2	.	CASSLDRTSGISREQFF	TGTGCCAGCAGCTTAGACCGGACTAGCGGGATCTCCCGCGAGCAGTTCTTC
13	TRBJ2-1	TRBV30	.	.	CAWSVLFGNEQFF	TGTGCCTGGAGTGTACTTTTCGGGAATGAGCAGTTCTTC
16	TRBJ1-6	TRBV7-2	.	.	CASSPSDSSHNSPLHF	TGTGCCAGCAGTCCATCGGACAGTAGCCATAATTCACCCCTCCACTTT
13	TRBJ1-2	TRBV7-8	.	.	CASSPPSDYGYTF	TGTGCCAGCAGCCCACCATCGGACTATGGCTACACCTTC
12	TRBJ2-1	TRBV27	.	.	CASSLSRGVQFF	TGTGCCAGCAGTTTATCTCGTGGGGTACAGTTCTTC
13	TRBJ2-1	TRBV4-1	.	.	CASSQAVGSEQFF	TGCGCCAGCAGCCAAGCGGTTGGGAGTGAGCAGTTCTTC
15	TRBJ1-5	TRBV19	.	few	CASSPGGTSNQPQHF	TGTGCCAGCAGTCCGGGGGGAACTAGCAATCAGCCCCAGCATTTT
14	TRBJ1-4	TRBV27	.	.	CASSFNGGDEKLFF	TGTGCCAGCAGTTTTAACGGGGGCGATGAAAAACTGTTTTTT
16	TRBJ2-1	TRBV28	.	.	CASSTISRGVYNEQFF	TGTGCCAGCAGCACCATATCTCGAGGAGTATACAATGAGCAGTTCTTC
14	TRBJ2-7	TRBV5-6	.	.	CASSLSLARNEQYF	TGTGCCAGCAGCTTGTCTCTTGCGAGGAACGAGCAGTACTTC
14	TRBJ2-7	TRBV4-2	.	.	CASSQDDSSYEQYF	TGTGCCAGCAGCCAAGACGACAGCTCCTACGAGCAGTACTTC
13	TRBJ2-5	TRBV6-1	.	.	CASSEGIEETQYF	TGTGCCAGCAGTGAAGGGATTGAGGAGACCCAGTACTTC
14	TRBJ2-5	TRBV6-6	.	.	CASSYPDIQETQYF	TGTGCCAGCAGTTACCCCGACATCCAAGAGACCCAGTACTTC
17	TRBJ2-7	TRBV7-9	TRBD2	.	CASSPGTSGTSPYEQYF	TGTGCCAGCAGCCCCGGGACTAGCGGGACCTCTCCCTACGAGCAGTACTTC
13	TRBJ2-7	TRBV10-3	.	.	CAISELSSYEQYF	TGTGCCATCAGTGAATTAAGTTCCTACGAGCAGTACTTC
18	TRBJ2-2	TRBV4-3	.	.	CASSQDHRTQENTGELFF	TGCGCCAGCAGCCAAGATCACAGGACGCAGGAAAACACCGGGGAGCTGTTTTTT
17	TRBJ2-7	TRBV15	TRBD1	.	CATSNIALGQGSHEQYF	TGTGCCACCAGCAATATTGCCCTGGGACAGGGCAGCCACGAGCAGTACTTC
14	TRBJ2-4	TRBV5-4	.	.	CASSLQGAENIQYF	TGTGCCAGCAGCTTGCAGGGTGCGGAAAACATTCAGTACTTC
14	TRBJ2-3	TRBV27	.	.	CASSLWGNTDTQYF	TGTGCCAGCAGTTTATGGGGGAACACAGATACGCAGTATTTT
12	TRBJ2-1	TRBV27	TRBD1	.	CAAGQGNNEQFF	TGTGCGGCGGGACAGGGGAACAATGAGCAGTTCTTC
15	TRBJ2-5	TRBV9	.	.	CASSIGPMVEETQYF	TGTGCCAGCAGCATTGGACCCATGGTTGAGGAGACCCAGTACTTC
15	TRBJ2-3	TRBV5-6	TRBD2	.	CASSPIAGAWDTQYF	TGTGCCAGCAGCCCCATAGCGGGGGCTTGGGATACGCAGTATTTT
15	TRBJ2-7	TRBV7-8	.	.	CASSLEVPLSYEQYF	TGTGCCAGCAGCTTAGAGGTCCCTCTCTCCTACGAGCAGTACTTC
15	TRBJ1-5	TRBV28	.	.	CASSFWRGNGQPQHF	.
19	TRBJ2-1	TRBV28	TRBD2	.	CASSQTRPGTSGRFNEQFF	TGTGCCAGCAGTCAAACTCGTCCCGGGACTAGCGGGAGGTTCAATGAGCAGTTCTTC
14	TRBJ2-7	TRBV29-1	TRBD2	.	CSVGRLAGTYEQYF	TGCAGCGTTGGTAGACTAGCGGGAACCTACGAGCAGTACTTC
14	TRBJ2-7	TRBV10-2	TRBD2	.	CASSMTSGSEEQYF	TGCGCCAGCAGCATGACTAGCGGGAGCGAGGAGCAGTACTTC
14	TRBJ2-1	TRBV9	.	.	CASSARGSDNEQFF	TGTGCCAGCAGCGCGCGGGGAAGTGACAATGAGCAGTTCTTC
14	TRBJ2-7	TRBV5-8	.	once	CASSLGFLGPEQYF	TGTGCCAGCAGCTTGGGCTTTTTAGGTCCCGAGCAGTACTTC
13	TRBJ2-7	TRBV7-2	.	.	CASSLRQTHEQYF	TGTGCCAGCAGCCTCAGACAAACCCACGAGCAGTACTTC
13	TRBJ2-5	TRBV9	.	.	CASSVDDEETQYF	TGTGCCAGCAGCGTAGATGACGAAGAGACCCAGTACTTC
20	TRBJ1-1	TRBV15	.	.	CATSTTRFLRQVLGDTEAFF	TGTGCCACCAGCACGACAAGGTTTCTCAGACAGGTATTAGGGGACACTGAAGCTTTCTTT
14	TRBJ2-7	TRBV7-2	.	.	CASSPLARSYEQYF	TGTGCCAGCAGCCCACTAGCAAGGTCCTACGAGCAGTACTTC
15	TRBJ2-1	TRBV4-3	TRBD2	.	CASSQEASGVNEQFF	TGCGCCAGCAGCCAAGAGGCTAGCGGGGTAAATGAGCAGTTCTTC
15	TRBJ2-1	TRBV6-5	.	.	CASSPSTVFSNEQFF	TGTGCCAGCAGTCCGTCGACAGTATTCAGCAATGAGCAGTTCTTC
13	TRBJ1-2	TRBV27	.	.	CASSSPGAYGYTF	TGTGCCAGCAGTTCGCCCGGGGCCTATGGCTACACCTTC
14	TRBJ2-3	TRBV27	.	.	CASSLTAGRSTQYF	TGTGCCAGCAGTTTGACCGCCGGTCGATCGACGCAGTATTTT
14	TRBJ1-5	TRBV2	TRBD1	.	CASTSGQGHQPQHF	TGTGCCAGCACTTCGGGACAGGGACATCAGCCCCAGCATTTT
13	TRBJ1-1	TRBV7-9	.	.	CASTSPGNTEAFF	TGTGCCAGCACCTCCCCTGGGAACACTGAAGCTTTCTTT